Listed here is a single T cell receptor (beta chain). Its specificity is not known. Germline CDR1 reads MNHNY; CDR2 reads SVGAGI (reference sequence). CDR3 length: 17 amino acids. V was pared by 0 bases and J by 5 bases, with 8 bases of the junction left unmatched. The data belong to a study of spatial heterogeneity in lung cancer. Overall study findings and caveats: Compared with follow-up, resection was when ubiquitous expanded tumor TCRs appeared in blood more.

TCRdb called the 5' RACE reads again in MiXCR, with one record for every CDR3 protein. This sample carries some 37,000 distinct CDR3 sequences, 6.5% to 9.5% of them seen once, and the ten largest clones take roughly 28%. Time point specified: sample taken at primary tumor resection. Unsorted whole RNA of tumor, nontumor lung or frozen PBMC was sequenced. The clonotype originates from a male donor with early-stage non-small cell lung cancer. The chain combines TRBV6-6 with TRBJ1-5; the match to TRBD1 covers 9 bases. Sequenced material: PBMCs, taken at surgery. Written as DNA, the CDR3 is TGTGCCAGCAGTTACTCGGCTCCGAGACAGGGGGATCAGCCCCAGCATTTT. This translates into CASSYSAPRQGDQPQHF.